This T cell receptor beta chain stems from a study of OX40 agonist ivuxolimab in advanced cancers. Using immunoSEQ multiplex PCR, the repertoire was profiled, and TCRdb retains in-frame clones only, with some absent. The sample records about 100,000 clones, approximately 90% being singletons. The V segment lost 0 bases and the J segment 3 bases; nucleotides outside the gene matches: 6. Germline CDR1 is SGHTA and CDR2 is FQGNSA. The CDR3 contains 16 residues. The genes are TRBV7-2 and TRBJ2-7; TRBD2 matches 9 bases. This TCR was recovered from an adult with an advanced solid tumor such as melanoma, head and neck, liver or kidney cancer. Specimen: CD4+ or CD8+ T cells sorted from blood, collected in a trial of the OX40 agonist ivuxolimab. The CDR3 sequence is CASSLARASGIYEQYF. The CDR3 region has the DNA TGTGCCAGCAGCTTAGCCCGGGCTAGCGGGATCTACGAGCAGTACTTC. The full variable domain, in which reference TRBV7-2 and TRBJ2-7 provide the parts outside the CDR3, is GAGVSQSPSNKVTEKGKDVELRCDPISGHTALYWYRQSLGQGLEFLIYFQGNSAPDKSGLPSDRFSAERTGGSVSTLTIQRTQQEDSAVYLCASSLARASGIYEQYFGPGTRLTVT.